Below are 19 T cell receptor beta chains sequenced from a single sample in a study of metastatic and nonmetastatic thyroid tumors (dated by TCRdb to between 2020 and 2021). The library was produced with PCR. The data were produced on an Illumina HiSeq 4000. TCRdb cleaned the public reads at Q25 with fastp, built clones with MiXCR and kept in-frame beta chains. This sample lists roughly 20,000 clones; around 15% were detected once. The leading ten clones occupy under 11% of the sample. Before undergoing thyroid surgery, none of the patients had been given any kind of treatment. The sequencing input was tumor tissue. All receptors come from a female donor with papillary thyroid cancer or a benign thyroid nodule (not recorded which). Some clones in this sample may be carry-over from other donors' samples.

Turning to this clone: The same CDR3 arises from other DNA sequences in this sample as well. The V call is TRBV12-3 or TRBV12-4, the J call TRBJ2-2; either TRBD1 or TRBD2 may fit D (5 bases each). Trimming cost V 8 bases and J 5 bases, with 9 bases left between them. The CDR3 is 12 residues long. The DNA for the CDR3 is TGTGCCAGCGGGACCGGTACCGGGGAGCTGTTTTTT. Translating it yields CASGTGTGELFF.

This clone was counted at least ten times. Additional DNA sequences in this sample encode the identical CDR3. J is TRBJ1-3 and V is TRBV27; D may be TRBD1 (6 bases). The CDR3 runs to 15 residues. Germline values: CDR1 MNHEY, CDR2 SMNVEV (reference sequence). V gave up 5 bases and J gave up 2 bases, with 13 bases separating them. CDR3 in DNA: TGTGCCAGCAGTCTACAGGGAGCCCCTGGAAACACCATATATTTT. It encodes CASSLQGAPGNTIYF.

The J gene is TRBJ1-2, the V gene TRBV30; TRBD1 is a possible D gene (6 bases). V shed 8 bases and J shed 4 bases, with 20 bases lying between them. The V gene's germline CDR1 is GTSNPN and CDR2 SVGIG (reference sequence). The CDR3 is made up of 14 amino acids. CDR3 DNA sequence: TGTGCCGGATACCGAGGGGGGGCGGGCTATGGCTACACCTTC. This encodes CAGYRGGAGYGYTF.

J is TRBJ2-1 and V is TRBV20-1, with TRBD2 identical over 8 bases. V trimming: 5 bases; J trimming: 4 bases; junction bases outside the gene matches: 7. The CDR3 length is 14 residues. Germline values: CDR1 DFQATT, CDR2 SNEGSKA (reference sequence). The CDR3 protein is CSAVPSGPYNEQFF. The CDR3 DNA reads as TGCAGTGCTGTGCCTAGCGGGCCTTACAATGAGCAGTTCTTC.

The chain joins TRBV11-2 to TRBJ2-2, with D uncertain. CDR1 SGHAT and CDR2 FQNNGV come from the germline V gene. The V end was cut by 0 bases, the J end by 3 bases, with 17 bases between. The CDR3 runs 18 residues. This chain's CDR3 is CASSLDHYQVTHTGELFF. The CDR3 DNA reads as TGTGCCAGCAGCTTAGATCACTACCAAGTTACCCACACCGGGGAGCTGTTTTTT.

The sample holds many counts of this clone. This chain connects TRBV10-2 to TRBJ2-6; the D is unclear. The CDR3 contains 14 residues. The V gene lost 4 bases and the J gene lost 0 bases, with 4 bases spanning the gap. Germline CDR1 and CDR2: WSHSY and SAAADI. For the CDR3, the DNA is TGCGCCAGCAGTGCGTACTCTGGGGCCAACGTCCTGACTTTC. Translating gives CASSAYSGANVLTF.

This clone is medium-sized (0.01 to 0.1%) in the sample. The V gene is TRBV6-2 or TRBV6-3, the J gene TRBJ1-5, with 8 bases identical to TRBD1. V gave up 4 bases and J gave up 5 bases; unmatched junction bases: 7. The CDR3 has 15 amino acids. CDR1 and CDR2 (germline): MNHEY, SVGEGT. The DNA of the CDR3 is TGTGCCAGCAGTTGGGGCCTGGACAGGGATCAGCCCCAGCATTTT. Its protein is CASSWGLDRDQPQHF.

This clone has a single count. The rearrangement uses TRBV7-8 and TRBJ2-7, with 8 bases that match TRBD2. The CDR3 loop spans 14 amino acids. V was pared by 3 bases and J by 4 bases, with 5 bases of the junction left unmatched. Germline V gene lookup returns CDR1 SGHVS and CDR2 FQNEAQ. DNA for the CDR3: TGTGCCAGCAGCTTCGGGGGGGCCATGTACGAGCAGTACTTC. It translates to CASSFGGAMYEQYF.

The sample holds many counts of this clone. The gene calls are TRBV29-1 and TRBJ2-3; D ambiguous. Trimming left V 0 bases short and J 0 bases short, with 16 bases between. This CDR3 spans 17 amino acids. CDR1 is SQVTM and CDR2 is ANQGSEA in the germline V gene. CDR3 residues: CSVEDVGRLISTDTQYF. In nucleotides, the CDR3 is TGCAGCGTTGAAGATGTTGGCCGACTGATTAGCACAGATACGCAGTATTTT.

In its sample, this clone was seen many times. V gene TRBV29-1 combines with J gene TRBJ1-2; D is possibly TRBD1 (5 bases). The germline gives CDR1 SQVTM, CDR2 ANQGSEA. This CDR3 spans 11 amino acids. V lost 0 bases and J 7 bases, leaving 6 bases between the germline ends. The CDR3: CSVEDRVGYTF. The CDR3 bases are TGCAGCGTTGAAGACAGGGTTGGCTACACCTTC.

This clone has ten or more counts. This chain uses TRBV28 with TRBJ1-3; possibly TRBD1 for D (5 bases). CDR3 length: 17 amino acids. Germline values: CDR1 MDHEN, CDR2 SYDVKM. The germline V and J ends were trimmed by 0 bases and 2 bases, with 14 bases remaining between them. The CDR3 nucleotides are TGTGCCAGCAGTTTATGGAGGGGTTGGTTCCCTGGAAACACCATATATTTT. Translation: CASSLWRGWFPGNTIYF.

J is TRBJ1-2 and V is TRBV3-1; possibly TRBD1 for D (5 bases). V shed 1 base and J shed 7 bases, with 7 bases lying between them. There are 12 residues in the CDR3. The V gene's germline CDR1 is LGHDT and CDR2 YNNKEL (reference sequence). In DNA, the CDR3 is TGTGCCAGCAGCCAAGGCAGGGTTGGCTACACCTTC. Translation gives CASSQGRVGYTF.

In this sample, this clone turned up many times. V usage is TRBV5-1 and J usage is TRBJ2-3; D perhaps matches TRBD1 (5 bases). The CDR3 runs 15 residues. The V gene lost 2 bases and the J gene lost 0 bases, with 10 bases spanning the gap. Germline V gives CDR1 SGHRS, CDR2 YFSETQ. CDR3 in amino acids: CASSLLRESTDTQYF. The CDR3, as DNA: TGCGCCAGCAGCTTACTCAGGGAAAGCACAGATACGCAGTATTTT. Variable domain in full (rest from reference TRBV5-1 and TRBJ2-3): KAGVTQTPRYLIKTRGQQVTLSCSPISGHRSVSWYQQTPGQGLQFLFEYFSETQRNKGNFPGRFSGRQFSNSRSEMNVSTLELGDSALYLCASSLLRESTDTQYFGPGTRLTVL.

The chain has TRBV4-2 and TRBJ1-5; D unclear. The V gene lost 0 bases and the J gene lost 3 bases, with 9 bases spanning the gap. Germline CDR1 reads LGHNA; CDR2 reads YNFKEQ. The CDR3 spans 15 residues. Written as DNA, the CDR3 is TGTGCCAGCAGCCAAGATAAAGGATTCAATCAGCCCCAGCATTTT. It codes for CASSQDKGFNQPQHF.

In this sample, this clone turned up many times. The chain employs TRBV11-2 and TRBJ2-7; 8 nucleotides agree with TRBD2. Germline V gives CDR1 SGHAT, CDR2 FQNNGV. V was clipped by 0 bases and J by 2 bases; unmatched bases: 3. The length of the CDR3 is 15 residues. DNA for the CDR3: TGTGCCAGCAGCTTAGATCGGGGGGGAACCTACGAGCAGTACTTC. This codes for CASSLDRGGTYEQYF.

This clone was detected ten times or more. The chain has TRBV28 and TRBJ1-3, with a tentative D call TRBD1 (6 bases). Trimming took 7 bases from V and 3 from J, leaving 13 bases between them. This CDR3 has 14 residues. Germline CDR1 is MDHEN and CDR2 is SYDVKM. The CDR3: CASKTGEFGNTIYF. The CDR3 DNA sequence: TGTGCCAGCAAGACAGGTGAATTTGGAAACACCATATATTTT.

This clone was observed at least ten times. The V call is TRBV30, the J call TRBJ1-6, with 9 bases that match TRBD1. The germline CDR1 and CDR2 sequences are GTSNPN and SVGIG (reference sequence). V dropped 5 bases and J dropped 10; count of bases not matched to a gene: 12. The CDR3 spans 15 residues. CDR3 in amino acids: CAWALTGTGRSPLHF. The CDR3 DNA reads as TGTGCCTGGGCTCTAACCGGGACAGGGCGCTCACCCCTCCACTTT.

This clone was observed many times. The chain joins TRBV6-2 or TRBV6-3 to TRBJ1-1; no definite D call. With 2 bases removed from V and 5 bases from J, the gap between germline ends came to 18 bases. Germline loops: CDR1 MNHEY, CDR2 SVGEGT. This CDR3 contains 16 residues. CDR3: CASSYLSLLGRTEAFF. In DNA, the CDR3 is TGTGCCAGCAGTTACCTCAGTTTATTAGGAAGAACTGAAGCTTTCTTT.

As to this clone: Germline and junction disagree at one end, which may indicate a read error. The chain combines TRBV6-5 with TRBJ2-2; possible D gene TRBD2, 5 bases. This CDR3 region has 16 residues. The germline gives CDR1 MNHEY, CDR2 SVGAGI. The CDR3 reads CASSYGGRWTAGELFF. The CDR3 DNA reads as TGTGCCAGCAGTTACGGTGGCCGGTGGACTGCCGGGGAGCTTTTTTTT.